A selection of T cell receptor beta chains follows, all from one sample in a study of brain T cells in children with intractable seizures. The assay was immunoSEQ multiplex PCR, and TCRdb's table has in-frame clones only and misses some. Of 340,000 or so clones listed, over 85% were seen once; the top ten hold roughly 6%. Sequencing was performed on peripheral blood, taken less than 6 months after surgery. The origin of the receptors is a boy under two years old with tuberous sclerosis and intractable seizures. The CDR3 runs from the conserved cysteine through the conserved F or W. The D gene is left open where the match is weak. For some rows the clone size is stated as once, few or many, or as a class when expanded; others skip it.

J | D | V | size | CDR3 | DNA
TRBJ2-7 | TRBD1 | TRBV6-2/TRBV6-3 | once | CASSDPGQSSYEQYF | TGTGCCAGCAGTGATCCGGGACAGAGCTCCTACGAGCAGTACTTC
TRBJ1-2 | . | TRBV6-5 | . | CASSRPGPLHGGYTF | TGTGCCAGCAGTCGGCCTGGCCCTCTCCATGGGGGCTACACCTTC
TRBJ1-3 | . | TRBV25-1 | . | CASSPTSSGNTIYF | TGTGCCAGCAGTCCGACTAGCTCTGGAAACACCATATATTTT
TRBJ2-1 | . | TRBV18 | . | CASSPLRSAQFF | TGTGCCAGCTCTCCCCTGCGGTCCGCGCAGTTCTTC
TRBJ1-2 | . | TRBV21-1 | once | CASSKEKVWNSPSGYTF | TGTGCCAGCAGCAAAGAGAAGGTATGGAATTCCCCCTCTGGCTACACCTTC
TRBJ2-7 | TRBD1 | TRBV7-9 | . | CASSFGTGSEQYF | TGTGCCAGCAGCTTCGGGACAGGGTCGGAGCAGTACTTC
TRBJ1-1 | . | TRBV7-9 | . | CASSLGSASGTEAFF | TGTGCCAGCAGCTTGGGGAGCGCCTCGGGCACTGAAGCTTTCTTT
TRBJ1-2 | . | TRBV30 | . | CAWSGDGYTF | TGTGCCTGGTCGGGGGACGGCTACACCTTC
TRBJ1-1 | . | TRBV7-9 | . | CASSLYTNTEAFF | TGTGCCAGCAGCTTATACACGAACACTGAAGCTTTCTTT
TRBJ1-1 | . | TRBV30 | . | CACSSRANTEAFF | TGTGCCTGTTCCTCCCGGGCGAACACTGAAGCTTTCTTT
TRBJ1-1 | . | TRBV2 | . | CATRAPTHEAFF | TGTGCCACTCGAGCCCCGACTCATGAAGCTTTCTTT
TRBJ2-7 | . | TRBV2 | . | CASSGAQGEDF | TGTGCCAGCAGTGGGGCGCAGGGTGAGGACTTC
TRBJ2-5 | . | TRBV30 | . | CAWRPGHGTQETQYF | TGTGCCTGGAGACCGGGACACGGAACCCAAGAGACCCAGTACTTC
TRBJ1-5 | . | TRBV16 | . | CASSQSFLAGEF | TGTGCCAGCAGCCAATCGTTTTTGGCAGGCGAATTT
TRBJ1-1 | . | TRBV29-1 | . | CSVRTSTNTEAFF | TGCAGCGTCCGAACGTCCACGAACACTGAAGCTTTCTTT
TRBJ2-7 | . | TRBV6-6 | . | CASSYPLSNEQYF | TGTGCCAGCAGTTACCCCCTCTCTAACGAGCAGTACTTC
TRBJ1-1 | . | TRBV2 | . | CASKYDRWNTEAFF | TGTGCCAGCAAGTATGACAGATGGAACACTGAAGCTTTCTTT
TRBJ2-1 | TRBD2 | TRBV5-1 | . | CASSLRREGYNEQFF | TGCGCCAGCAGCTTAAGGCGGGAGGGGTACAATGAGCAGTTCTTC
TRBJ2-7 | . | TRBV3-1/TRBV3-2 | once | CASSPFLSLDEQYF | TGTGCCAGCAGCCCCTTCCTGTCCCTAGACGAGCAGTACTTC
TRBJ1-2 | TRBD1 | TRBV11-3 | . | CASSLGGRDSDPGGYTF | TGTGCCAGCAGCTTAGGGGGCCGGGACAGCGACCCTGGGGGCTACACCTTC
TRBJ2-1 | TRBD1 | TRBV7-6 | . | CASSRDRASSYNEQFF | TGTGCCAGCAGCCGGGACAGAGCAAGCTCCTACAATGAGCAGTTCTTC
TRBJ1-5 | . | TRBV28 | . | CASSFWRNSNQPQHF | TGTGCCAGCAGTTTTTGGAGAAATAGCAATCAGCCCCAGCATTTT
TRBJ2-7 | . | TRBV13 | . | CASSRPRDYEQYF | TGTGCCAGTTCCCGTCCGCGAGACTACGAGCAGTACTTC
TRBJ1-2 | . | TRBV30 | . | CACLANYGYTF | TGTGCCTGTCTAGCTAACTATGGCTACACCTTC